Described below is a single T cell receptor (beta chain) sequence and its context. Measured with immunoSEQ multiplex PCR; TCRdb has only the in-frame clones, and not every one. The sample shows about 59,000 clones, roughly 89% of them seen only once. This sample was included in a study of technical replicates of blood from a handful of donors. CDR3 length equals 12 residues. Trimming cost V 3 bases and J 10 bases, with 10 bases left between them. Germline values: CDR1 SGHAT, CDR2 FQNNGV. The receptor was isolated from a human donor in good health. Some clones in this sample may be carry-over from other donors' samples. The sample was PBMCs. The rearrangement links TRBV11-2 to TRBJ2-1, with unresolved D. For the CDR3, the DNA is TGTGCCAGCAGCTTCTTTTTACAGGAGCAGTTCTTC. It translates to CASSFFLQEQFF. The full variable domain, completed using reference TRBV11-2 and TRBJ2-1, is EAGVAQSPRYKIIEKRQSVAFWCNPISGHATLYWYQQILGQGPKLLIQFQNNGVVDDSQLPKDRFSAERLKGVDSTLKIQPAKLEDSAVYLCASSFFLQEQFFGPGTRLTVL.